This T cell receptor beta chain was recovered during a study of blood T cell repertoires in COVID-19. About the study: Acute and convalescent COVID-19 specimens originated in the United States, Italy and Spain. Nucleic acid was either cDNA or gDNA, and it came from T cells, B-cell-depleted T cells, or PBMCs.

Unmatched junction bases numbered 12, after V lost 4 bases and J lost 0 bases. There are 19 residues in the CDR3. Germline assignment: CDR1 MNHEY and CDR2 SMNVEV (reference sequence). Per the original methods: Cell counts per sample came from amplifying reference gene primers. The assay was immunoSEQ multiplex PCR, and TCRdb's table has in-frame clones only and misses some. That table gives V, J and clone size, and the DNA gave D and trimming. The table shows about 70,000 clones, with around 88% occurring only once. The specimen was peripheral blood. The receptor was isolated from a woman between 65 and 79 years old with acute or convalescent COVID-19. V usage is TRBV27 and J usage is TRBJ2-6; 7 nucleotides line up with TRBD1. The CDR3: CASSSYRTGPSSGANVLTF. For the CDR3, the DNA is TGTGCCAGCAGTTCATATCGGACAGGCCCGAGCTCTGGGGCCAACGTCCTGACTTTC.